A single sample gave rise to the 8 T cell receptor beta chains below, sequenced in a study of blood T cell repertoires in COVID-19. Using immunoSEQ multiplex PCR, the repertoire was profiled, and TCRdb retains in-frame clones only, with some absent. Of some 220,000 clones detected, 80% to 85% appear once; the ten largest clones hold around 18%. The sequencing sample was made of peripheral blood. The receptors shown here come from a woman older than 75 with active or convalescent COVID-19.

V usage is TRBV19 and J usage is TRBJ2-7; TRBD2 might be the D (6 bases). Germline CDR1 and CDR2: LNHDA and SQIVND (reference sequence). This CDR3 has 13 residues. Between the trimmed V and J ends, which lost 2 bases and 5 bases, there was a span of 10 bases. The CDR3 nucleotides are TGTGCCAGTAGTATAAATCGGGGGAACGAGCAGTACTTC. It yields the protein CASSINRGNEQYF.

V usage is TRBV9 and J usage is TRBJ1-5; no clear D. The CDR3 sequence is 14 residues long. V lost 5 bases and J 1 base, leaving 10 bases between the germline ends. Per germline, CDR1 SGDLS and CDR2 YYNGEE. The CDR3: CASSSRESNQPQHF. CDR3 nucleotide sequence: TGTGCCAGCAGTTCCCGGGAGAGCAATCAGCCCCAGCATTTT. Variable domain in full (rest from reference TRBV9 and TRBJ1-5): DSGVTQTPKHLITATGQRVTLRCSPRSGDLSVYWYQQSLDQGLQFLIQYYNGEERAKGNILERFSAQQFPDLHSELNLSSLELGDSALYFCASSSRESNQPQHFGDGTRLSIL.

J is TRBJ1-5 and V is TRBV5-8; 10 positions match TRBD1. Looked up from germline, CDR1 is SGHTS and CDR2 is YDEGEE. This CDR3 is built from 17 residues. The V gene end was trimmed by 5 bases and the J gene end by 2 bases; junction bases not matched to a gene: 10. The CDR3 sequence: CASRPRDRGGGNQPQHF. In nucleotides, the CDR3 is TGTGCCAGCAGACCCCGGGACAGGGGAGGGGGCAATCAGCCCCAGCATTTT.

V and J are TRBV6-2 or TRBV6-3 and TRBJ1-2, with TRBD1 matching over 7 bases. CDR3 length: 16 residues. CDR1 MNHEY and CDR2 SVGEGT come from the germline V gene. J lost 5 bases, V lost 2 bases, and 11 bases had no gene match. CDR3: CASSYPPGQSAYGYTF. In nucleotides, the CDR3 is TGTGCCAGCAGTTACCCTCCGGGACAGTCTGCTTATGGCTACACCTTC.

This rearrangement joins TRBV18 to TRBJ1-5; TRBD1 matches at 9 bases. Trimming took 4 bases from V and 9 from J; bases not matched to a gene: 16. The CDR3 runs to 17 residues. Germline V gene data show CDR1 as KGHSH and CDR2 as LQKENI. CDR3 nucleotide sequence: TGTGCCAGCTCACTGTACTCCGGGACAGGGTCGGATAGGCCCCAGCATTTT. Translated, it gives CASSLYSGTGSDRPQHF.

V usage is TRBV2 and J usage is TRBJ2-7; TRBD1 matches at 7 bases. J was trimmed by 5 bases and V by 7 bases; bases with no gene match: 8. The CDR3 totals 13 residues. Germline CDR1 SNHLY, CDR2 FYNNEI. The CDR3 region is CASKGTDRDEQYF. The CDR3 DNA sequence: TGTGCCAGCAAGGGGACAGACCGGGACGAGCAGTACTTC. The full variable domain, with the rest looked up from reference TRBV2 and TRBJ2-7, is EPEVTQTPSHQVTQMGQEVILRCVPISNHLYFYWYRQILGQKVEFLVSFYNNEISEKSEIFDDQFSVERPDGSNFTLKIRSTKLEDSAMYFCASKGTDRDEQYFGPGTRLTVT.

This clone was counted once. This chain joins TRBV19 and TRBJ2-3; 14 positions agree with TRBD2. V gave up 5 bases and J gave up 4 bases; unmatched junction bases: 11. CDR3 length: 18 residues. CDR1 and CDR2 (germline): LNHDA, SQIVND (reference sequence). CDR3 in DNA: TGTGCCAGTAGTGCCGGGACTAGCGGGGGCTTAAAGGCAGATACGCAGTATTTT. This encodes CASSAGTSGGLKADTQYF. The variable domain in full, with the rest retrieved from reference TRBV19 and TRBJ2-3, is DGGITQSPKYLFRKEGQNVTLSCEQNLNHDAMYWYRQDPGQGLRLIYYSQIVNDFQKGDIAEGYSVSREKKESFPLTVTSAQKNPTAFYLCASSAGTSGGLKADTQYFGPGTRLTVL.

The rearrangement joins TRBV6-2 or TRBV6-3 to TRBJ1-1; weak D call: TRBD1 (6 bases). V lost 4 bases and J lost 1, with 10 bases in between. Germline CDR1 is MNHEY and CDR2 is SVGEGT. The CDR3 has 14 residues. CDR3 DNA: TGTGCCAGCAGTTCCTGGACAGAGAACACTGAAGCTTTCTTT. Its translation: CASSSWTENTEAFF.